This T cell receptor beta chain comes out of a study of control samples from healthy donors and cancer patients. Some clones are missing from TCRdb's copy, which holds only in-frame ones; the method was immunoSEQ multiplex PCR. The sample lists about 170,000 clones, roughly 88% seen once, with 4.9% in the top ten. The CDR3 extends over 13 amino acids. Germline V gives CDR1 MNHEY, CDR2 SVGAGI. Trimming took off 7 bases at V and 6 bases at J, with 15 bases between the two ends. The specimen was blood. The sequence came from a young woman in good health. The chain uses TRBV6-5 and TRBJ1-2; possible D gene TRBD1, 6 bases. The CDR3 loop reads CASTSTGLDGYTF. The CDR3 DNA is TGTGCCAGCACCTCAACAGGGCTTGATGGCTACACCTTC.